This T cell receptor beta chain was obtained from a study of OX40 agonist ivuxolimab in advanced cancers. Across the whole study: Those enrolled were roughly 85% male, with a mean age of about 60 years and ages from about 20 to 90. Checkpoint inhibitors had been given previously to roughly 40% of patients.

The V and J ends lost 6 bases and 4 bases respectively, with 16 bases between them. CDR1 and CDR2 from the germline V gene are MDHEN and SYDVKM. CDR3 size: 15 residues. Comment on this clone: The antigen remains unidentified.

Study results and limitations: Expanded clones were, on average, more numerous among CD8+ T cells than CD4+. Within 6 weeks, CD4+ and CD8+ blood T cells expanded clonally at 0.1 to 3.0 mg/kg.

Here immunoSEQ multiplex PCR was the method, and the copy in TCRdb shows in-frame clones only, minus some. The table lists tens of thousands of clones, around four fifths of them singletons. The sequenced sample was CD4+ or CD8+ T cells sorted from blood, obtained in a trial of the OX40 agonist ivuxolimab. The V call is TRBV28, the J call TRBJ2-1, with TRBD1 as a possible D gene (6 bases). This clonotype originated in an adult with an advanced solid tumor such as melanoma, head and neck, liver or kidney cancer. DNA of the CDR3: TGTGCCAGCAGCAAAACAGGGTATCGGTACAATGAGCAGTTCTTC. It is translated as CASSKTGYRYNEQFF.